Listed here are 24 T cell receptor beta chains from one sample, sequenced in a study of chemoradiotherapy in HPV16-positive cancers. Sequenced by immunoSEQ multiplex PCR; TCRdb stores in-frame clones only, minus some. This sample has 30,000 to 40,000 clones; 80% to 95% occur once, and the top ten carry 3.6%. The specimen comprised blood, sampled from a patient who underwent chemoradiotherapy. The receptors derive from a human donor with HPV-associated anogenital cancer.

V usage is TRBV6-1 and J usage is TRBJ1-2, with a possible D match to TRBD1 (6 bases). The CDR3 totals 12 residues. Trimming removed 10 bases from V and 4 bases from J, with 13 bases in between. The germline CDR1 and CDR2 sequences are MNHNS and SASEGT. CDR3 sequence (DNA): TGTGCCACCCTCAGGGGAATCTATGGCTACACCTTC. Translating it yields CATLRGIYGYTF.

The rearrangement joins TRBV2 to TRBJ1-1; D may be TRBD1 (5 bases). The germline CDR1 and CDR2 sequences are SNHLY and FYNNEI. This CDR3 region has 15 residues. The V and J ends lost 8 bases and 0 bases respectively, with 16 bases between them. This chain's CDR3 is CASLSLGVLNTEAFF. DNA of the CDR3: TGTGCCAGCCTTTCGTTGGGGGTCTTGAACACTGAAGCTTTCTTT.

The gene calls are TRBV6-1 and TRBJ1-2; D remains unclear. This CDR3 spans 12 amino acids. Trimming removed 5 bases from V and 4 bases from J, with 8 bases in between. Germline values: CDR1 MNHNS, CDR2 SASEGT. The CDR3 coding sequence is TGTGCCAGCAGTTTCCTAACCTATGGCTACACCTTC. The encoded protein is CASSFLTYGYTF.

The chain carries TRBV4-1 and TRBJ2-6; D unresolved. This CDR3 comprises 16 residues. The V gene's germline CDR1 is MGHRA and CDR2 YSYEKL. Trimming took 4 bases from V and 0 from J, leaving 10 bases between them. Written as DNA, the CDR3 is TGCGCCAGCAGCCTATACGGGCTCTCTGGGGCCAACGTCCTGACTTTC. Protein product: CASSLYGLSGANVLTF.

The chain links TRBV5-1 to TRBJ1-6, with D tentatively TRBD1 (5 bases). CDR1 and CDR2 (germline): SGHRS, YFSETQ. The CDR3 covers 14 residues. V was shortened by 5 bases and J by 7 bases, with 13 bases between the two germline ends. CDR3 sequence (DNA): TGCGCCAGCAGGGGGTTTGACAGAAATTCACCCCTCCACTTT. Residues: CASRGFDRNSPLHF.

The chain links TRBV5-6 to TRBJ2-7; D not resolved. The V and J ends lost 1 base and 3 bases respectively, with 11 bases between them. The germline gives CDR1 SGHDT, CDR2 YYEEEE. The CDR3 spans 14 residues. In DNA form, the CDR3 reads TGTGCCAGCAGCTTGATCCCGGGTGACTACGAGCAGTACTTC. Residues: CASSLIPGDYEQYF.

V and J are TRBV27 and TRBJ2-7; the match to TRBD1 covers 11 bases. CDR1 and CDR2 from the germline V gene are MNHEY and SMNVEV (reference sequence). V trimming: 8 bases; J trimming: 3 bases; junction bases outside the gene matches: 9. The CDR3 runs to 15 residues. CDR3 nucleotides: TGTGCCAGCGGGACAGGGGGGAGAAGCTTCTACGAGCAGTACTTC. It translates to CASGTGGRSFYEQYF.

This rearrangement joins TRBV5-1 to TRBJ2-3, with 14 nucleotides matching TRBD2. CDR1 SGHRS and CDR2 YFSETQ come from the germline V gene. CDR3 length: 17 amino acids. V shed 4 bases, J shed 6 bases, and the junction held 10 bases outside the gene matches. CDR3 region: CASSTPGTSGGGDTQYF. For the CDR3, the DNA is TGCGCCAGCAGCACCCCCGGGACTAGCGGGGGAGGGGATACGCAGTATTTT.

This clone appeared once. The chain employs TRBV5-4 and TRBJ2-2; 10 bases agree with TRBD2. The CDR3 has 16 residues. Germline assignment: CDR1 SGHNT and CDR2 YYREEE (reference sequence). V dropped 5 bases and J dropped 3; count of bases not matched to a gene: 7. This chain's CDR3 is CASRGRLAGDTGELFF. The CDR3 coding sequence is TGTGCCAGCAGAGGTAGACTAGCGGGTGACACCGGGGAGCTGTTTTTT. Full variable domain (missing parts from reference TRBV5-4 and TRBJ2-2): ETGVTQSPTHLIKTRGQQVTLRCSSQSGHNTVSWYQQALGQGPQFIFQYYREEENGRGNFPPRFSGLQFPNYSSELNVNALELDDSALYLCASRGRLAGDTGELFFGEGSRLTVL.

The chain carries TRBV30 and TRBJ1-5; unclear D gene. CDR1 is GTSNPN and CDR2 is SVGIG in the germline V gene (reference sequence). Trimming removed 2 bases from V and 5 bases from J, with 10 bases in between. This CDR3 comprises 13 residues. CDR3 region: CAWSKGRDQPQHF. As DNA, the CDR3 is TGTGCCTGGAGTAAAGGGCGGGATCAGCCCCAGCATTTT.

V gene TRBV6-1 combines with J gene TRBJ2-7; TRBD2 agrees at 9 bases. The length of the CDR3 is 15 residues. Looked up from germline, CDR1 is MNHNS and CDR2 is SASEGT. Trimming took 2 bases from V and 2 from J; bases not matched to a gene: 4. The CDR3 here is CASSELTSGPYEQYF. Written as DNA, the CDR3 is TGTGCCAGCAGTGAATTGACTAGCGGCCCCTACGAGCAGTACTTC.

The chain links TRBV28 to TRBJ1-2, with a weak D call TRBD1 (6 bases). The CDR3 is 14 amino acids. Trimming took off 5 bases at V and 8 bases at J, with 18 bases between the two ends. Germline loops: CDR1 MDHEN, CDR2 SYDVKM. The CDR3 protein is CASSTSVGRGGYTF. The CDR3 nucleotides are TGTGCCAGCAGTACCTCAGTGGGCAGGGGAGGCTACACCTTC.

The chain's CDR3 is CASSTRTGWGTDTQYF. CDR3 in DNA: TGTGCCAGCAGCACCAGGACAGGGTGGGGCACAGATACGCAGTATTTT. The V and J genes are TRBV11-3 and TRBJ2-3; 8 nucleotides agree with TRBD1. Trimming removed 5 bases from V and 1 base from J; junction bases left unmatched: 8. CDR1 is SGHNT, CDR2 YENEEA, per germline. CDR3 size: 16 residues.

The chain recombines TRBV2 with TRBJ1-2, with unresolved D. The V and J ends lost 2 bases and 3 bases respectively, with 10 bases between them. CDR3 length equals 14 residues. CDR1 and CDR2 from the germline V gene are SNHLY and FYNNEI. The CDR3, as DNA: TGTGCCAGCAGTGAATCCCTCGGGCACTATGGCTACACCTTC. It codes for CASSESLGHYGYTF.

This chain uses TRBV14 with TRBJ1-6, with TRBD1 identical over 8 bases. This CDR3 spans 18 amino acids. The V gene's germline CDR1 is SGHDN and CDR2 FVKESK. V gave up 5 bases and J gave up 0 bases; unmatched junction bases: 9. The CDR3, as DNA: TGTGCCAGCAGCTTACGAAGGACAGGGAGCTCCTATAATTCACCCCTCCACTTT. It yields the protein CASSLRRTGSSYNSPLHF.

The J gene is TRBJ1-1, the V gene TRBV14; 7 nucleotides agree with TRBD1. The CDR3 sequence is 12 residues long. CDR1 and CDR2 from the germline V gene are SGHDN and FVKESK. The V and J ends lost 2 bases and 8 bases, in that order; junction bases with no gene match: 2. This chain's CDR3 is CASSQPTGEAFF. In nucleotides, the CDR3 is TGTGCCAGCAGCCAACCGACAGGGGAAGCTTTCTTT.

The V gene is TRBV19, the J gene TRBJ1-2; D may be TRBD1 (6 bases). Germline V gene lookup returns CDR1 LNHDA and CDR2 SQIVND (reference sequence). Deletions cut 6 bases from V and 8 bases from J, with 16 bases between. The CDR3 is 13 amino acids. CDR3 coding DNA: TGTGCCAGTAGCCACAAAGGGGGGGCCGGCTACACCTTC. As protein: CASSHKGGAGYTF.

V gene TRBV6-5 combines with J gene TRBJ1-5; 11 nucleotides agree with TRBD1. Germline CDR1 reads MNHEY; CDR2 reads SVGAGI. The ends lost 6 bases at V and 6 bases at J; junction bases unmatched: 7. The CDR3 runs 15 residues. In DNA, the CDR3 is TGTGCCAGCAGCCCGGACAGGGGGCAGGGTCAGCCCCAGCATTTT. Protein: CASSPDRGQGQPQHF.

The rearrangement joins TRBV6-5 to TRBJ1-1; D is uncertain. This CDR3 is built from 13 residues. The germline V gene has CDR1 MNHEY and CDR2 SVGAGI. Trimming removed 5 bases at V and 2 bases at J, with 9 bases between. CDR3 DNA sequence: TGTGCCAGCAGTACCCTCTTTAACACTGAAGCTTTCTTT. Its protein product is CASSTLFNTEAFF.

The chain links TRBV30 to TRBJ2-1; 10 bases are shared with TRBD2. Germline V gene data show CDR1 as GTSNPN and CDR2 as SVGIG (reference sequence). This CDR3 contains 14 residues. The DNA for the CDR3 is TGTGCTTATAAGCGGGGGGGTACCTACAATGAGCAGTTCTTC. It codes for CAYKRGGTYNEQFF.

The chain has TRBV5-5 and TRBJ1-5, with D unresolved. Trimming left V 0 bases short and J 1 base short, with 2 bases between. Germline loops: CDR1 SGHKS, CDR2 YYEKEE (reference sequence). The CDR3 is 13 amino acids. In DNA, the CDR3 is TGTGCCAGCAGCTTGGGGAGCAATCAGCCCCAGCATTTT. Translation: CASSLGSNQPQHF.

The V and J genes are TRBV4-1 and TRBJ1-2, with 7 bases fitting TRBD1. The CDR3 contains 14 residues. Germline-derived CDR1 and CDR2 are MGHRA and YSYEKL. V lost 3 bases to trimming and J lost 8 bases; unmatched junction nucleotides: 9. The CDR3 bases are TGCGCCAGCAGCCAGGGAGGGGGCGGTGTGGGCTACACCTTC. Protein sequence: CASSQGGGGVGYTF.

This chain uses TRBV15 with TRBJ1-2; D is undetermined. The V gene's germline CDR1 is LNHNV and CDR2 YYDKDF (reference sequence). With 3 bases removed from V and 3 bases from J, the gap between germline ends came to 17 bases. CDR3 length: 16 amino acids. For the CDR3, the DNA is TGTGCCACCAGCAGTCCATACACCGAAGACGACTATGGCTACACCTTC. Translating it yields CATSSPYTEDDYGYTF.

This clone was counted between two and nine times. The gene calls are TRBV14 and TRBJ2-1; 10 nucleotides line up with TRBD2. CDR1 SGHDN and CDR2 FVKESK come from the germline V gene. Unmatched junction bases numbered 11, after V lost 3 bases and J lost 6 bases. The CDR3 covers 17 residues. The CDR3 sequence: CASSQEAGGLLGNEQFF. CDR3 DNA: TGTGCCAGCAGCCAGGAAGCGGGGGGGCTACTGGGCAATGAGCAGTTCTTC.